This T cell receptor beta chain originates from a study of blood T cell repertoires in COVID-19 (dated by TCRdb to 2019 to 2021). Describing the broader study: The collaborator samples originated in the United States, Italy and Spain and spanned the acute and convalescent phases of COVID-19. Nearly every sample came with metadata listing a de-identified subject ID, COVID-19 status, age in years and sex. HLA class I and class II types, where available, came from metadata supplied by the sample provider rather than from assay-based typing. The material from the prospective study consisted of cDNA or gDNA derived from T cells, B-cell-depleted T cells, or PBMCs. The repertoires were released in a freely available public database meant as a resource for research on the immune response to SARS-CoV-2. The dataset comprised deeply sampled blood TCRbeta repertoires from subjects exposed to, actively infected with, or recovered from COVID-19. The samples were drawn from the first 160 participants of the ongoing ImmuneRACE study and from 1,254 subjects provided by 6 global collaborators.

Unmatched junction bases come to 10, with V trimmed by 6 bases and J by 6 bases. The CDR3 sequence holds 14 residues, the cysteine and phenylalanine included. The only DNA kept is the CDR3, 42 bases in frame from the first base. In the germline V gene, CDR1 corresponds to MNHEY and CDR2 to SVGAGI. TCRbeta CDR3 regions were amplified from genomic DNA using the immunoSEQ Assay, a bias-controlled multiplex PCR. Turning to the authors' computational methods: The number of nucleated cells in each sample was estimated by amplification of reference gene primers within the assay. Sequence reads were collapsed and filtered to measure the absolute abundance of every unique TCRbeta CDR3 rearrangement. For each sample, productive Simpson clonality was calculated by taking the square root of Simpson's diversity index across productive rearrangements. Here the immuneACCESS table is served through TCRdb, limited to in-frame sequences with V and J called. Missing clones are a known gap in these copies; in checked studies unresolved V genes cover under half, and the rest lacks a known reason. D and trimming were read from the DNA, whereas the V and J calls and clone size are those reported in that table. Across this sample there are around 170,000 clones, with under 85% seen only once. In total, the top ten clones hold around 8% of the sample.

In Seattle, one collaborating source enrolled patients while the infection was active and tracked those patients longitudinally over the course of disease. Collaborating institutions collected whole blood in K2EDTA tubes following their own protocols. For TCRbeta analysis, collaborator samples were shipped as frozen whole blood, as isolated PBMCs, or as DNA extracted from either sample type. Beyond this particular receptor, the publication reports: The amount of clinical and demographic metadata varied by source and participant and was provided uncurated.

A word on this clone: No cognate antigen has been identified for it. Nothing much larger sits one base from this clone, and base qualities are not available.

The TCR sequence derives from a woman in her 70s with COVID-19, enrolled during active disease. The chain couples TRBV6-5 to TRBJ2-7, and 8 junction bases match TRBD1. Sample: peripheral blood. The DNA sequence is as follows: TGTGCCAGCAGCAACCGGGACAGGTCAACCGAGCAGTACTTC. The translation is CASSNRDRSTEQYF.